This T cell receptor beta chain was obtained from a study of shared clonotypes between healthy human individuals. For the study at large: There were three CD4 naive, three CD4 memory, two CD8 naive and one CD8 memory plates per donor. Study results and limitations: Clonotype sharing levels among donors were expected to vary with sequencing depth.

Regarding this clone: Its antigen is not identified.

This CDR3 has 14 amino acids. CDR1 and CDR2 (germline): MNHEY, SVGAGI. Trimming removed 2 bases at V and 3 bases at J, with 7 bases between. Everyone who donated was a Caucasian adult who lived in Nashville, Tennessee. As handled by the study authors: Junction-only sequences without quality scores came from ImmunoSEQ, so filtering differed. Clones were sequenced by immunoSEQ multiplex PCR, and TCRdb holds only the in-frame ones, with some missing. That table supplies the V and J calls and clone size; D and trimming were determined from the DNA. The profile shows some 89,000 clones, 65% to 70% of them singletons.

This chain connects TRBV6-5 to TRBJ2-2; D unclear. The specimen sequenced was memory CD8+ T cells sorted from blood. This sample's subset: CD45RO+ cells pooled with CCR7-negative TemRA cells. This TCR derives from a man between 25 and 39 years old in good health. The CDR3 DNA is TGTGCCAGCAGTTACCGATCCTACACCGGGGAGCTGTTTTTT. Translated, it gives CASSYRSYTGELFF.